This T cell receptor beta chain was retrieved from a study of T cells in Graves' hyperthyroidism and ophthalmopathy. Those with hyperthyroidism were 18 to 65 years old, newly diagnosed, and ill for under 2 months. The source material, RNA transcripts, was used to amplify TCR beta CDR3 regions. During a first-round RT-PCR of the TCR CDR3, the HTBI primer set was used. TCRdb analysed the multiplex PCR reads with MiXCR anew, one entry per CDR3 protein. The sample records approximately 640,000 distinct CDR3 sequences, roughly 17% being singletons. The V and J ends lost 5 bases and 10 bases respectively, with 14 bases between them. The length of the CDR3 is 13 residues. Germline assignment: CDR1 SGHTA and CDR2 FQGTGA. Study-wide results and limits: Most clonotypes expanded in the thyroid (above 0.001) were also present in blood.

A note on this clonotype: Its antigen is unknown.

The sample was blood. The TCR comes from a woman in her twenties or thirties with Graves' hyperthyroidism. The chain uses TRBV7-3 and TRBJ2-2; D not certain. The CDR3 bases are TGTGCCAGCAGCCCCTCGTCCGGCTCGGAGCTGTTTTTT. Its translation: CASSPSSGSELFF.